The sequence of this TCR beta chain was determined in a study of memory CD4+ T cells and cytomegalovirus serostatus. Study details: Donors were healthy Belgian adults, under ten CMV seropositive and 24 seronegative. Study-wide points: CD4+ memory repertoires contained about 40% of the roughly 160 reported CMV TCRbeta sequences. Repertoires predicted CMV serostatus with median bootstrapped AUC of roughly 0.96.

The sort gate was single viable CD3+CD4+CD8-CD45RO+ cells for memory CD4+ T cells. Assay used: immunoSEQ multiplex PCR; TCRdb lists only in-frame clones, some missing. Altogether 35,000 to 50,000 clones are present, 65% to 85% being singletons, with the ten largest covering over 0.45%. Regarding this clone: Its specificity is not known.

The length of the CDR3 is 11 residues. Trimming pared 2 bases from V and 8 bases from J, leaving 6 bases between. Looked up from germline, CDR1 is MDHEN and CDR2 is SYDVKM. The clonotype was recovered from an adult in good health and CMV-seronegative. Sequenced material: memory CD4+ T cells from blood. The V and J genes are TRBV28 and TRBJ1-1; D unclear. CDR3 DNA: TGTGCCAGCAGTTTAGGCTTCGAAGCTTTCTTT. Translated: CASSLGFEAFF.